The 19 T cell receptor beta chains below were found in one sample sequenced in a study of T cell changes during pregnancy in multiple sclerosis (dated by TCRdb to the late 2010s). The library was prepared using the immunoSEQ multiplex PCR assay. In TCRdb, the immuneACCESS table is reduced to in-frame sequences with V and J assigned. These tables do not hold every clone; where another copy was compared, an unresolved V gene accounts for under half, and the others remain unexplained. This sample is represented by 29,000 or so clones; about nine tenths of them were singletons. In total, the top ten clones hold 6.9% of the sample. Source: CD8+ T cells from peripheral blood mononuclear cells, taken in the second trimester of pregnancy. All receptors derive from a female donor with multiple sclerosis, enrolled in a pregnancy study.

The DNA of the CDR3 is TGTGCCATCAGTGAGAGCTTACAGGAGTTGGGCATTAGCAATCAGCCCCAGCATTTT. Translation gives CAISESLQELGISNQPQHF. This chain uses TRBV10-3 with TRBJ1-5; possibly TRBD1 for D (5 bases). The germline V gene has CDR1 ENHRY and CDR2 SYGVKD. CDR3 length equals 19 residues. The V and J ends lost 2 bases and 0 bases respectively, with 20 bases between them.

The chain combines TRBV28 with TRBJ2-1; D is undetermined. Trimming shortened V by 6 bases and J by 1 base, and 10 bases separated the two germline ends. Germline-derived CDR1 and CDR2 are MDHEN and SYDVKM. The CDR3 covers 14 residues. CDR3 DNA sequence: TGTGCCAGCAGGTATCCTTTTTCCTACAATGAGCAGTTCTTC. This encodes CASRYPFSYNEQFF. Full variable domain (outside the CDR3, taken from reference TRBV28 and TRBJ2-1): DVKVTQSSRYLVKRTGEKVFLECVQDMDHENMFWYRQDPGLGLRLIYFSYDVKMKEKGDIPEGYSVSREKKERFSLILESASTNQTSMYLCASRYPFSYNEQFFGPGTRLTVL.

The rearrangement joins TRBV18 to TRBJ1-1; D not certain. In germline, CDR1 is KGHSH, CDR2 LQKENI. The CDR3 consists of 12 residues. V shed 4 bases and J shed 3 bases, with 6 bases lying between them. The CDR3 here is CASSLAYTEAFF. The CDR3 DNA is TGTGCCAGCTCACTCGCGTACACTGAAGCTTTCTTT.

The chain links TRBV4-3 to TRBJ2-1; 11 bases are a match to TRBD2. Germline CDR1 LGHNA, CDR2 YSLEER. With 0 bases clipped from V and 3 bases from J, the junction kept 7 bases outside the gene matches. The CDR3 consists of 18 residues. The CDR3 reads CASSQDNSLAGGYNEQFF. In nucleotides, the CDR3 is TGCGCCAGCAGCCAAGATAACTCGCTAGCGGGGGGCTACAATGAGCAGTTCTTC.

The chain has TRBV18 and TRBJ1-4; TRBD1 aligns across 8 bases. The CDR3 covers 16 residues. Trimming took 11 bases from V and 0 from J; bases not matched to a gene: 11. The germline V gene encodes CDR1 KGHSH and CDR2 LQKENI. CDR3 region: CASKTGDLATNEKLFF. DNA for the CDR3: TGTGCCTCGAAGACAGGGGATCTCGCAACTAATGAAAAACTGTTTTTT.

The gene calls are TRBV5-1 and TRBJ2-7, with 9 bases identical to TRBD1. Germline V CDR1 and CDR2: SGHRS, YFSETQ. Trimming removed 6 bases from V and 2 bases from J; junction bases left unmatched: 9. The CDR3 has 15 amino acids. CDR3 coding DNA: TGCGCCAGCAACCCCGGGACAGGGCCTACCTACGAGCAGTACTTC. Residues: CASNPGTGPTYEQYF.

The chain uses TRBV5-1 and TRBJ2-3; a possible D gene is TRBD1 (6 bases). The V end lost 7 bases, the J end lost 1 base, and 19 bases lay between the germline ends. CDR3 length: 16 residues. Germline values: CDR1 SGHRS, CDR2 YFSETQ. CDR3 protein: CASGPTGFSGTDTQYF. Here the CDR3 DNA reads TGCGCCAGCGGACCTACAGGGTTTTCCGGCACAGATACGCAGTATTTT.

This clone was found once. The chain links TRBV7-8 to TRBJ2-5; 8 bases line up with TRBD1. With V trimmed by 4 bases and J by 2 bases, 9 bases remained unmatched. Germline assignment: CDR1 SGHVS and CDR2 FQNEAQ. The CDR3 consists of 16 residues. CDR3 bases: TGTGCCAGCAGCTCCCGAGACAGGGGAAGGCAAGAGACCCAGTACTTC. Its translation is CASSSRDRGRQETQYF.

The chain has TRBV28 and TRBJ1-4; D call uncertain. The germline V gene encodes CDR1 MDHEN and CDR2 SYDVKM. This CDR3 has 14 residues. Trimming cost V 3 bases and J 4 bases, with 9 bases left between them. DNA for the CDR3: TGTGCCAGCAGTTTGAGGGTCTATAATGAAAAACTGTTTTTT. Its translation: CASSLRVYNEKLFF.

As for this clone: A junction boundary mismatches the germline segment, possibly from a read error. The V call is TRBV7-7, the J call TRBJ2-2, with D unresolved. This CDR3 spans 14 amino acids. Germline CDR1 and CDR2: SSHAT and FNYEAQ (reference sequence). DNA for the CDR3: TGTGCTAGCAGCCTCCGGTTTGACACCGGGGAGCTGTTTTTT. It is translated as CASSLRFDTGELFF.

The DNA of the CDR3 is TGCGCCAGCAGCCAAGGAGGGGAAGTGGATAGGGTCACAGGGGGCAATGAGCAGTTCTTC. Protein: CASSQGGEVDRVTGGNEQFF. This chain joins TRBV4-1 and TRBJ2-1, with TRBD1 identical over 8 bases. The CDR3 covers 20 residues. The germline V gene has CDR1 MGHRA and CDR2 YSYEKL. The J segment lost 6 bases and the V segment lost 1 base, leaving 20 bases of the junction unmatched.

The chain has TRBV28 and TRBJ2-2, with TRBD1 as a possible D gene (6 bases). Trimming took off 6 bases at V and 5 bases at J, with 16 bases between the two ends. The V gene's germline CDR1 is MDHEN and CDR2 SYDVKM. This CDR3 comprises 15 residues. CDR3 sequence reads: CASSPMGDKTGELFF. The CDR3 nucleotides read TGTGCCAGCAGCCCGATGGGGGACAAAACCGGGGAGCTGTTTTTT.

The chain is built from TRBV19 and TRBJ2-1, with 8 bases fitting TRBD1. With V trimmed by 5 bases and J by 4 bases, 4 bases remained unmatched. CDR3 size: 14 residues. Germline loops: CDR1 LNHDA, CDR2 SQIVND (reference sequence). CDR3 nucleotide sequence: TGTGCCAGTAGTTTCACAGGGGGATACAATGAGCAGTTCTTC. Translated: CASSFTGGYNEQFF.

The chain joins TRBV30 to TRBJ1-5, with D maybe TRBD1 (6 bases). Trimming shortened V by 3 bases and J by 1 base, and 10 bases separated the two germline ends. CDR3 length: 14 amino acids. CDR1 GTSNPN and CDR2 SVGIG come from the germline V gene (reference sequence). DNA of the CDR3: TGTGCCTGGAGGACAGGAGAAAGCAATCAGCCCCAGCATTTT. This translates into CAWRTGESNQPQHF.

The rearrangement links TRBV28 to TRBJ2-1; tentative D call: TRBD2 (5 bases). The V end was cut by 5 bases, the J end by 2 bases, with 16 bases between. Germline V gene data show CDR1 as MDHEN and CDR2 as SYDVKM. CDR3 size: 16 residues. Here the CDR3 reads CASSGDWERAYNEQFF. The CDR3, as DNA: TGTGCCAGCAGTGGGGATTGGGAGCGCGCCTACAATGAGCAGTTCTTC.

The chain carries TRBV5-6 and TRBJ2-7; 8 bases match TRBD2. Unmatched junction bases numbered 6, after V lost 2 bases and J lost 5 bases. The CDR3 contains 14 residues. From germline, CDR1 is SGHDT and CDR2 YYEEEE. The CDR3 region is CASSFSGISHEQYF. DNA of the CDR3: TGTGCCAGCAGCTTTAGCGGGATTAGTCACGAGCAGTACTTC.

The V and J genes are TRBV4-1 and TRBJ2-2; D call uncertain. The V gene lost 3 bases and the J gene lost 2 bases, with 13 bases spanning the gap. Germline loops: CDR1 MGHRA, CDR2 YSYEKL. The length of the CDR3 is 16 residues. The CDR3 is CASSQHARLNTGELFF. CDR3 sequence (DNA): TGCGCCAGCAGCCAGCACGCGAGACTTAACACCGGGGAGCTGTTTTTT.

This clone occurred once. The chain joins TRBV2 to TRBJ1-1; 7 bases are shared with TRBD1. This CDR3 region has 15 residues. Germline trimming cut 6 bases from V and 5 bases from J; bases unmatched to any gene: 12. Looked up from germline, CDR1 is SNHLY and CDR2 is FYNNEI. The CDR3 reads CASSRMTGLDTEAFF. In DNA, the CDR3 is TGTGCCAGCAGCCGAATGACAGGGTTGGATACTGAAGCTTTCTTT.

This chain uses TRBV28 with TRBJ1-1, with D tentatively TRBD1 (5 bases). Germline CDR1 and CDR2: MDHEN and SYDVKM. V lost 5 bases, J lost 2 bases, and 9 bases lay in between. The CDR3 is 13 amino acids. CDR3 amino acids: CASSPRTNTEAFF. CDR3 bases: TGTGCCAGCAGTCCGCGGACAAACACTGAAGCTTTCTTT.